Presented here are 20 T cell receptor beta chains from one specimen sequenced in a study of T cell repertoires in cytomegalovirus infection. These receptors' antigens are unknown. From the reads, TCRdb called clonotypes with MiXCR, one entry per CDR3 protein. The data hold fewer than 900,000 distinct CDR3 sequences, with almost 30% observed a single time. The source material was cultured CD8+ T cells from PBMCs, sampled from culture after CMV antigen stimulation. The origin of the receptors is a human donor in good health (CMV status not recorded). Some clones in this sample may be carry-over from other donors' samples.

The gene calls are TRBV6-5 and TRBJ2-5, with D perhaps TRBD1 (5 bases). Germline CDR1 and CDR2: MNHEY and SVGAGI. The CDR3 spans 15 residues. V was cut by 0 bases and J by 2 bases, with 10 bases left in between. CDR3 nucleotide sequence: TGTGCCAGCAGTTACTCGATCAGGGAACAAGAGACCCAGTACTTC. This gives the protein CASSYSIREQETQYF.

This clonotype has ten or more counts. The chain joins TRBV7-9 to TRBJ2-5; D is uncertain. The CDR3 is 14 amino acids. CDR1 is SEHNR and CDR2 is FQNEAQ in the germline V gene (reference sequence). V dropped 2 bases and J dropped 1 base, with 8 bases sitting between them. CDR3 DNA sequence: TGTGCCAGCAGCTTAAAGGCAGCCCAAGAGACCCAGTACTTC. Translating it yields CASSLKAAQETQYF.

A few counts support this clonotype. V and J are TRBV27 and TRBJ1-6; TRBD1 aligns across 7 bases. Germline V CDR1 and CDR2: MNHEY, SMNVEV (reference sequence). The V and J ends lost 3 bases and 6 bases, in that order; junction bases with no gene match: 2. The CDR3 runs 14 residues. The CDR3 loop is CASSFDRANSPLHF. CDR3 in DNA: TGTGCCAGCAGTTTCGACAGGGCTAATTCACCCCTCCACTTT.

This chain links TRBV6-5 with TRBJ2-5; TRBD1 matches at 7 bases. The CDR3 is made up of 13 amino acids. Per germline, CDR1 MNHEY and CDR2 SVGAGI. Trimming took 8 bases from V and 0 from J; bases not matched to a gene: 3. CDR3 bases: TGTGCCAGCGGGGGACAGAACCAAGAGACCCAGTACTTC. Translation gives CASGGQNQETQYF.

The chain links TRBV4-1 to TRBJ2-7; D call uncertain. Trimming stripped 0 bases from V and 2 bases from J, with 14 bases between. Germline CDR1 and CDR2: MGHRA and YSYEKL. The CDR3 length is 16 residues. The CDR3 here is CASSQETSRGTYEQYF. CDR3 bases: TGCGCCAGCAGCCAAGAAACGTCTCGCGGAACCTACGAGCAGTACTTC.

The chain recombines TRBV4-2 with TRBJ2-7, with D unresolved. Looked up from germline, CDR1 is LGHNA and CDR2 is YNFKEQ. V was cut by 3 bases and J by 4 bases, with 7 bases left in between. This CDR3 spans 12 amino acids. The CDR3 nucleotides read TGTGCCAGCAGCCAGTCTGTTTACGAGCAGTACTTC. Its protein product is CASSQSVYEQYF.

The table lists this clonotype with a few counts. V and J are TRBV4-2 and TRBJ2-1; no definite D call. CDR1 LGHNA and CDR2 YNFKEQ come from the germline V gene. The CDR3 runs 12 residues. V lost 8 bases to trimming and J lost 5 bases, with 10 bases between them. CDR3 residues: CASRALDNEQFF. The CDR3 DNA is TGTGCCAGCCGGGCGTTGGACAATGAGCAGTTCTTC.

There are a few counts of this clonotype. The chain carries TRBV7-9 and TRBJ2-2; 9 bases match TRBD2. Germline CDR1 SEHNR, CDR2 FQNEAQ (reference sequence). The CDR3 is 16 amino acids. V lost 5 bases, J lost 1 base, and 5 bases stayed unmatched. The CDR3 region is CASSPSGGMNTGELFF. For the CDR3, the DNA is TGTGCCAGCAGCCCCAGCGGGGGGATGAACACCGGGGAGCTGTTTTTT.

V gene TRBV2 combines with J gene TRBJ1-3, with D tentatively TRBD1 (5 bases). V was trimmed by 11 bases and J by 2 bases, leaving 13 bases between them. The germline V gene encodes CDR1 SNHLY and CDR2 FYNNEI. The CDR3 totals 13 residues. CDR3 in DNA: TGTGCCGTCGGGGCGAAGACTGGAAACACCATATATTTT. As protein: CAVGAKTGNTIYF.

This clonotype was recorded a few times. The chain links TRBV4-1 to TRBJ1-1, with D unclear. The CDR3 is 13 residues long. Looked up from germline, CDR1 is MGHRA and CDR2 is YSYEKL. Trimming cost V 0 bases and J 3 bases, with 5 bases left between them. This CDR3 is CASSQDRDTEAFF. DNA of the CDR3: TGCGCCAGCAGCCAAGACCGGGACACTGAAGCTTTCTTT.

The chain uses TRBV7-8 and TRBJ2-2; 11 bases are shared with TRBD1. With 1 base clipped from V and 5 bases from J, the junction kept 3 bases outside the gene matches. This CDR3 comprises 16 residues. Germline-derived CDR1 and CDR2 are SGHVS and FQNEAQ. The CDR3 reads CASSLGTGGATGELFF. The DNA for the CDR3 is TGTGCCAGCAGCTTAGGGACAGGGGGCGCGACCGGGGAGCTGTTTTTT.

Only a few counts were recorded for this clonotype. V and J are TRBV20-1 and TRBJ2-1, with TRBD2 as a possible D gene (6 bases). The CDR3 consists of 13 residues. V was trimmed by 8 bases and J by 5 bases, leaving 16 bases between them. Germline CDR1 reads DFQATT; CDR2 reads SNEGSKA (reference sequence). The CDR3 bases are TGCAGTAAACCGGGACTTACGAACAATGAGCAGTTCTTC. Protein product: CSKPGLTNNEQFF.

V gene TRBV6-2 or TRBV6-3 combines with J gene TRBJ1-1; a weak D match, TRBD1 (5 bases). Trimming took off 7 bases at V and 0 bases at J, with 18 bases between the two ends. This CDR3 comprises 16 residues. Germline V gene sequence: CDR1 MNHEY, CDR2 SVGEGT. CDR3 region: CASIGLQGDMNTEAFF. In DNA form, the CDR3 reads TGTGCCAGCATCGGGTTGCAGGGAGACATGAACACTGAAGCTTTCTTT.

The chain links TRBV6-2 or TRBV6-3 to TRBJ2-1; tentatively, D is TRBD2 (5 bases). Germline CDR1 reads MNHEY; CDR2 reads SVGEGT. This CDR3 spans 14 amino acids. V was clipped by 6 bases and J by 8 bases, with 17 bases between them. DNA for the CDR3: TGTGCCAGCAGCCCCCTGATGGACGGGGATGAGCAGTTCTTC. This sequence encodes CASSPLMDGDEQFF.

This sequence joins TRBV20-1 and TRBJ2-1, with 12 bases fitting TRBD2. Germline CDR1 DFQATT, CDR2 SNEGSKA (reference sequence). Germline trimming cut 1 base from V and 10 bases from J; bases unmatched to any gene: 5. CDR3 length equals 14 residues. The chain's CDR3 is CSARGLAGGREQFF. CDR3 nucleotides: TGCAGTGCTAGAGGCCTAGCGGGGGGGCGCGAGCAGTTCTTC.

The rearrangement uses TRBV28 and TRBJ2-1, with 8 positions matching TRBD1. This CDR3 contains 15 residues. Germline CDR1 MDHEN, CDR2 SYDVKM. Trimming took 6 bases from V and 1 from J; bases not matched to a gene: 5. CDR3 nucleotides: TGTGCCAGCAGACTTAGACAGGGGTCCTACAATGAGCAGTTCTTC. Its translation is CASRLRQGSYNEQFF.

This clonotype was seen many times. J is TRBJ2-3 and V is TRBV7-2; D may correspond to TRBD1 or TRBD2 (5 bases each). Trimming shortened V by 1 base and J by 1 base, and 12 bases separated the two germline ends. The CDR3 covers 16 residues. Germline CDR1 and CDR2: SGHTA and FQGNSA. The CDR3 DNA is TGTGCCAGCAGCTTAGGGCAGGGACGGGGCACAGATACGCAGTATTTT. This gives the protein CASSLGQGRGTDTQYF.

This clonotype was counted a few times. The CDR3 nucleotides read TGTGCCAGCAGTTTATTACGGGAGACCAAAAACATTCAGTACTTC. It specifies CASSLLRETKNIQYF. This chain connects TRBV27 to TRBJ2-4, with a weak D call TRBD2 (6 bases). Germline V CDR1 and CDR2: MNHEY, SMNVEV (reference sequence). Trimming removed 1 base at V and 2 bases at J, with 9 bases between. The CDR3 contains 15 residues.

The chain combines TRBV28 with TRBJ2-1; TRBD1 matches at 7 bases. Germline V lookup: CDR1 MDHEN, CDR2 SYDVKM. This CDR3 spans 16 amino acids. Germline trimming cut 4 bases from V and 7 bases from J; bases unmatched to any gene: 13. CDR3 region: CASSYEGAGGSNEQFF. In nucleotides, the CDR3 is TGTGCCAGCAGTTATGAGGGGGCAGGGGGAAGTAATGAGCAGTTCTTC.

The rearrangement links TRBV9 to TRBJ2-1; 10 bases fit TRBD2. Germline-derived CDR1 and CDR2 are SGDLS and YYNGEE. This CDR3 contains 15 residues. The junction had 5 bases not matched to a gene; V was cut back by 0 bases and J by 8 bases. The CDR3 loop reads CASSVEAGGLDEQFF. In nucleotides, the CDR3 is TGTGCCAGCAGCGTAGAAGCGGGGGGGCTGGATGAGCAGTTCTTC. The full variable domain, its missing parts supplied by reference TRBV9 and TRBJ2-1, is DSGVTQTPKHLITATGQRVTLRCSPRSGDLSVYWYQQSLDQGLQFLIQYYNGEERAKGNILERFSAQQFPDLHSELNLSSLELGDSALYFCASSVEAGGLDEQFFGPGTRLTVL.